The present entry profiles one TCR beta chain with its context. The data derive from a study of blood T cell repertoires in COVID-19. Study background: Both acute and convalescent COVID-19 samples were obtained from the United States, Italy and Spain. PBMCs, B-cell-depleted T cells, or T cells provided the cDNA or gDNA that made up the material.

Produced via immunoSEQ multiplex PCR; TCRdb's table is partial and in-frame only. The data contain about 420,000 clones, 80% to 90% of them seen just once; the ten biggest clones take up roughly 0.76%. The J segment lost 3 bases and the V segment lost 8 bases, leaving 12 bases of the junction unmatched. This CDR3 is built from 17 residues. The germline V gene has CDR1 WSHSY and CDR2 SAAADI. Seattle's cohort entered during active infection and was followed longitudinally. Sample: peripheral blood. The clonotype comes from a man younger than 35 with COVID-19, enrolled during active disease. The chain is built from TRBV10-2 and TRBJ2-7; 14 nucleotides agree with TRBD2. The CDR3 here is CASGGTSGGPRYYEQYF. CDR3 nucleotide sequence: TGCGCCAGCGGAGGGACTAGCGGGGGACCACGATACTACGAGCAGTACTTC.